The clone carrying this TCR beta chain was detected ten times or more. The germline CDR1 and CDR2 sequences are SGDLS and YYNGEE. This CDR3 contains 16 residues. The junction had 13 bases not matched to a gene; V was cut back by 3 bases and J by 7 bases. The data belong to a study of low-dose radiotherapy and immunotherapy resistance in tumors. Overall study context: A total of 13 Gy over 26 weeks was given to Cohort 2 as 1 Gy per fraction every two weeks. Each patient took aspirin at a dose of 300 mg by mouth once daily over the course of four cycles, with dosing beginning on cycle 1 day 1. Given every two weeks, intravenous cyclophosphamide 200 mg/m2 preceded radiation and immunotherapy by one day.

Time point indicated: after trial treatment. Specified treatment: LDRT plus nivolumab, ipilimumab, low-dose cyclophosphamide and aspirin (RACIN trial). Covering alpha and beta chains, TRAV- and TRBV-specific primers were used for the first-strand cDNA. PCR amplification of the TCRs was performed with Phusion for 20 to 25 PCR cycles, and it relied on a constant-region primer together with a V-primer adapter. The mRNA which had been isolated was amplified by in vitro transcription. TCRdb re-derived calls from the reads in MiXCR, one entry per CDR3 protein. The profile shows under 75,000 distinct CDR3 sequences, around a quarter of them singletons.

The source of this sequence is a male donor with prostate cancer. The source material was PBMCs, sampled after low-dose radiotherapy plus immunotherapy. The V gene is TRBV9, the J gene TRBJ1-2; 9 bases line up with TRBD1. Here the CDR3 DNA reads TGTGCCAGCAGCGGAACGGGGGACAGGGTTTTTGGTGGCTACACCTTC. This sequence encodes CASSGTGDRVFGGYTF.